This T cell receptor (beta chain) was captured by sequencing in a study of blood T cell repertoires in COVID-19. About the study: Material from acute and convalescent COVID-19 was sourced from the United States, Italy and Spain. Sample material is recorded as cDNA or gDNA derived from T cells, B-cell-depleted T cells, or PBMCs.

The CDR3 runs to 13 residues. V dropped 8 bases and J dropped 4 bases, with 12 bases sitting between them. The V gene's germline CDR1 is ENHRY and CDR2 SYGVKD. Sequencing was performed with immunoSEQ multiplex PCR; in TCRdb, only in-frame clones are kept and a portion is missing. This sample yields about 380,000 clones, of which 88% are seen a single time; 1.2% belongs to the top ten. This chain uses TRBV10-3 with TRBJ2-1, with D possibly matching TRBD2 (5 bases). Sample: PBMCs or T cells enriched from blood (not recorded which). The sequence was collected from a woman aged 18-30 years who had recovered from COVID-19. CDR3 bases: TGTGCCATCCGGCGGGCAGATTACAATGAGCAGTTCTTC. Its translation is CAIRRADYNEQFF.